One T cell receptor beta chain is described in this entry. The data belong to a study of cytomegalovirus exposure and HLA in healthy donors. The PCR contained 60 Vbeta and 13 Jbeta primers. Sequencing used immunoSEQ multiplex PCR; TCRdb keeps in-frame clones, though not all of them. The top ten clones hold about 0.25% of a sample with 150,000 to 200,000 clones, more than 70% of them seen once. CDR1 is MNHNS and CDR2 is SASEGT in the germline V gene. The CDR3 length is 14 residues. With V trimmed by 4 bases and J by 3 bases, 1 base remained unmatched. This TCR came from a boy aged 5-17 years in good health and CMV-seronegative. Sample: PBMCs. The V gene is TRBV6-1, the J gene TRBJ2-7; 12 nucleotides match TRBD2. The CDR3 DNA reads TGTGCCAGCAGTGGACTAGCGGGGGTCTACGAGCAGTACTTC. Translated, it gives CASSGLAGVYEQYF.